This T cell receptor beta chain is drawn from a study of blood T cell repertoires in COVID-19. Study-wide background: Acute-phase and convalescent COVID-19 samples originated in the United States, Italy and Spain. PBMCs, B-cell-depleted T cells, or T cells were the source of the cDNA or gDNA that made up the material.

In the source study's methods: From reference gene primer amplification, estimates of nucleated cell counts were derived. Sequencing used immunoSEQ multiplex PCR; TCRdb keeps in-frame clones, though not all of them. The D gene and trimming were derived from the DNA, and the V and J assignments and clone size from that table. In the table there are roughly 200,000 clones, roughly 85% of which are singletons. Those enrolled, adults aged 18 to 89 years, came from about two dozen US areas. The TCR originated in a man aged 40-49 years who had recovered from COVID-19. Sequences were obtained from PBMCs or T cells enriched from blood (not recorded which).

The CDR3 DNA sequence: TGTGCCAGCAGCTTAGGAGGCGGGAGGGAGACCCAGTACTTC. Protein sequence: CASSLGGGRETQYF. The chain combines TRBV7-2 with TRBJ2-5, with 8 bases lining up with TRBD2. Germline lookup yields CDR1 SGHTA and CDR2 FQGNSA. J gave up 5 bases and V 1 base, and 3 bases lay outside the gene matches. The CDR3 is 14 amino acids.